This T cell receptor (beta chain) is drawn from a study of spatial heterogeneity in lung cancer. Study at large: In raw reads, more than 9.5 appearances on average were recorded for each unique TCR and UMI combination. Study-level points and caveats: Compared with follow-up, resection was when ubiquitous expanded tumor TCRs appeared in blood more.

About this clonotype: Antigen specificity is unknown. A library made for alpha chains picked up this beta chain off target, so its size means little.

The V gene's germline CDR1 is MDHEN and CDR2 SYDVKM. Trimming cost V 8 bases and J 5 bases, with 15 bases left between them. The CDR3 is 13 amino acids. The time point denotes: sample taken at primary tumor resection. Unsorted samples of tumor, nontumor lung or frozen PBMC had their whole RNA sequenced. The donors comprised some 72 untreated early-stage non-small cell lung cancer patients. Each TCR cDNA molecule bore a unique molecular identifier. TCRdb redid the calling of the 5' RACE reads with MiXCR, one entry per CDR3 protein. The data show more than 4,000 distinct CDR3 sequences, 50% to 65% seen once.

This chain connects TRBV28 to TRBJ2-5, with D possibly being TRBD1 or TRBD2 (6 bases each). The material sequenced was PBMCs, taken at surgery. This TCR was sampled from a female donor with early-stage non-small cell lung cancer. CDR3 in DNA: TGTGCCAGCTCGGTGGGGGGCATGGAGACCCAGTACTTC. Protein: CASSVGGMETQYF.